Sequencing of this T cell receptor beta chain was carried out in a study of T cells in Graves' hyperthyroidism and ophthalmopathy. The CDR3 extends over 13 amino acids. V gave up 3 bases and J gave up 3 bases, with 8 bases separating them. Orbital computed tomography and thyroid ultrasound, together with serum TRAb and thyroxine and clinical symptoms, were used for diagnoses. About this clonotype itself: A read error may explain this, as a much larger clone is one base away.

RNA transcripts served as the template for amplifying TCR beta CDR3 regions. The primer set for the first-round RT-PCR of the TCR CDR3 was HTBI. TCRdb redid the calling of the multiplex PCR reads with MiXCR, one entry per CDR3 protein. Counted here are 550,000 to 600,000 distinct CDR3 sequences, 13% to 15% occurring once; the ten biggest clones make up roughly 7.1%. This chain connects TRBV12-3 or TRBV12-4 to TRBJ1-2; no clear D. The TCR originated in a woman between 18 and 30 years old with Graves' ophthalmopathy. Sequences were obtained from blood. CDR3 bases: TGTGCCAGCAGTTTCGAACCACACTATGGCTACACCTTC. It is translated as CASSFEPHYGYTF.